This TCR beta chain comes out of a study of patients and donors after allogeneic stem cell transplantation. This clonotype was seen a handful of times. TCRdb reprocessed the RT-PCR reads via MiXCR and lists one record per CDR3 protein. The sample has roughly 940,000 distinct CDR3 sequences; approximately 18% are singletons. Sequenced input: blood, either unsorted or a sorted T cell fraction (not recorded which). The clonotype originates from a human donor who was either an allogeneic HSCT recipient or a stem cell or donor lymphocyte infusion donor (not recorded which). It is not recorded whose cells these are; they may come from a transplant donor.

The CDR3: CASSTTGTPLSNQPQHF. Here the CDR3 DNA reads TGTGCCAGCAGCACGACAGGGACGCCACTTAGCAATCAGCCCCAGCATTTT. J is TRBJ1-5 and V is TRBV7-2; TRBD1 aligns across 7 bases. The germline CDR1 and CDR2 sequences are SGHTA and FQGNSA. The CDR3 is made up of 17 amino acids. The V segment lost 5 bases and the J segment 0 bases; nucleotides outside the gene matches: 10.